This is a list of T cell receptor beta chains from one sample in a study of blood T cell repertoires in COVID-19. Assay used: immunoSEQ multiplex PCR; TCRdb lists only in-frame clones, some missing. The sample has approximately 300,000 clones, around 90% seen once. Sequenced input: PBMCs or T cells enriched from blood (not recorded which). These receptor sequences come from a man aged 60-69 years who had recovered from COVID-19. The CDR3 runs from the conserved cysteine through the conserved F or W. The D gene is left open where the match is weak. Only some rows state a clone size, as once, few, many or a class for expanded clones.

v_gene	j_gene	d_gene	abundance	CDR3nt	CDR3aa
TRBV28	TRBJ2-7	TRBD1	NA	TGTGCCAGCAGTCTATCGGGACAGATTACCTACGAGCAGTACTTC	CASSLSGQITYEQYF
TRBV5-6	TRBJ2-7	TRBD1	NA	TGTGCCAGCAGCTTGGGGACAGGGTACTCCGAGCAGTACTTC	CASSLGTGYSEQYF
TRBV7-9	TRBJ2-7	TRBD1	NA	TGTGCCAGCAGCTTAGGGACAGGGGCTAACGAGCAGTACTTC	CASSLGTGANEQYF
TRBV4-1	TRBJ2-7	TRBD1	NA	TGCGCCAGCAGCCAAGGGACAGGGGCTAGCCACGAGCAGTACTTC	CASSQGTGASHEQYF
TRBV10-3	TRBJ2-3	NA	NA	TGTGCCATCAGTGAGCGAGGCAGACTGTCGAGCACAGATACGCAGTATTTT	CAISERGRLSSTDTQYF
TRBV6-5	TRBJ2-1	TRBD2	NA	TGTGCCAGCAGTCAGACTAGCGCGCTCGGTGGGTTCTTC	CASSQTSALGGFF
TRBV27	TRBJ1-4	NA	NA	TGTGCCAGCAGCCATGCCGGGTATACTAATGAAAAACTGTTTTTT	CASSHAGYTNEKLFF
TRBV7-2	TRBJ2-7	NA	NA	TGTGCCAGCAATCTCGGGAGCGGTAACGGGAGTGAGCAGTACTTC	CASNLGSGNGSEQYF
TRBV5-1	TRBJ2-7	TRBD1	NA	TGCGCCAGCCGACCCGGGACAGCCCTCTACGAGCAGTACTTC	CASRPGTALYEQYF
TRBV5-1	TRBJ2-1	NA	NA	TGCGCCAGCAGCGAGTACGATGAGCAGTTCTTC	CASSEYDEQFF
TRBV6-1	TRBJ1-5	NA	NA	TGTGCCAGCAGTGAAGCCCTCAATCAGCCCCAGCATTTT	CASSEALNQPQHF
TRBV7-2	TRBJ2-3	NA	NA	TGTGCCAGCCGCTACGGGACACTTAGCACAGATACGCAGTATTTT	CASRYGTLSTDTQYF
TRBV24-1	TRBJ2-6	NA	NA	TGTGCCACCAGTGATTCGGGGTTCTCTGGGGCCAACGTCCTGACTTTC	CATSDSGFSGANVLTF
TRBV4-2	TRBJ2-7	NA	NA	TGTGCCAGCAGCCAAAAGGGTCAAACTAGTGACTCTAACGAGCAGTACTTC	CASSQKGQTSDSNEQYF
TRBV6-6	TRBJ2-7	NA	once	TGTGCCACAACTCCCCCCGAGCAGTACTTC	CATTPPEQYF
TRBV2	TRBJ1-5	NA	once	TGTGCCAGCAGTGAACAAGCCCGAAATCAGCCCCAGCATTTT	CASSEQARNQPQHF
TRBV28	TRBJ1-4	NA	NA	TGTGCCAGCGGTACTGTGGGGGGGGGTGAAAAACTGTTTTTT	CASGTVGGGEKLFF
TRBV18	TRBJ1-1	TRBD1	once	TGTGCCAGCTCACTTGAGACAGGGGCACGCACTGAAGCTTTCTTT	CASSLETGARTEAFF